Below, one T cell receptor (beta chain) is given with its context. With a much larger clone just one base away, this may be a read error. The data stem from a study of breast tumors, draining lymph nodes, adjacent tissues. Samples came from axillary lymph nodes draining the breast cancer. MiXCR, applied by TCRdb to the multiplex PCR reads, yields one record per CDR3 protein. The table has tens of thousands of distinct CDR3 sequences, about 20% seen once. This CDR3 region has 14 residues. CDR1 and CDR2 from the germline V gene are SGDLS and YYNGEE. Trimming took 3 bases from V and 3 from J, leaving 12 bases between them.

Sample: axillary lymph node tissue. The chain carries TRBV9 and TRBJ2-5, with TRBD2 as a possible D gene (7 bases). The TCR was taken from a female donor with breast cancer. Some clones in this sample may be carry-over from other donors' samples. CDR3 loop: CASSGGGPEETQYF. The CDR3 nucleotides are TGTGCCAGCAGCGGGGGGGGGCCAGAAGAGACCCAGTACTTC.